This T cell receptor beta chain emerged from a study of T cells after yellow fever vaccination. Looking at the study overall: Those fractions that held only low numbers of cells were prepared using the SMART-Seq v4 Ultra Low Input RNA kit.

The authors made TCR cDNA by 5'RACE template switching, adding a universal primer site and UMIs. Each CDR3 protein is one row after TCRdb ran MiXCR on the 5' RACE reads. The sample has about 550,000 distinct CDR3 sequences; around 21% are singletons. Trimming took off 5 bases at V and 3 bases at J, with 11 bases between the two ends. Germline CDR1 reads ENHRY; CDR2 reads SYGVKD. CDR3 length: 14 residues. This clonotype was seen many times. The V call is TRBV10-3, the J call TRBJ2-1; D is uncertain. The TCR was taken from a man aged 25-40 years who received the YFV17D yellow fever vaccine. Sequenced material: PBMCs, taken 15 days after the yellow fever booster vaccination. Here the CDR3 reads CAISSFGRYNEQFF. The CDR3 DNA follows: TGTGCCATCAGTAGCTTCGGGCGCTACAATGAGCAGTTCTTC.